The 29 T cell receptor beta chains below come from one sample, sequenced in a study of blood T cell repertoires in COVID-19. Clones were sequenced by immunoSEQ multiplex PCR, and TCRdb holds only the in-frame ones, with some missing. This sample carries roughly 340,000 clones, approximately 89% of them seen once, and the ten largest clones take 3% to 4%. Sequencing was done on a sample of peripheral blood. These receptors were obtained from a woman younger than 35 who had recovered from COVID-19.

The CDR3 sequence: CAWTQGASGNTIYF. The CDR3 coding sequence is TGTGCCTGGACCCAGGGGGCCTCTGGAAACACCATATATTTT. The V gene is TRBV30, the J gene TRBJ1-3; 8 nucleotides line up with TRBD1. This CDR3 is 14 amino acids long. V was pared by 4 bases and J by 0 bases, with 2 bases of the junction left unmatched. Germline V gives CDR1 GTSNPN, CDR2 SVGIG (reference sequence).

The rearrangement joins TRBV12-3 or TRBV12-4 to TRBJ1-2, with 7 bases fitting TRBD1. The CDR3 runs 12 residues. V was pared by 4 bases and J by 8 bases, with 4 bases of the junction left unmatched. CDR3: CASSSGGGGYTF. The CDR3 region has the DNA TGTGCCAGCAGTTCAGGGGGTGGGGGCTACACCTTC.

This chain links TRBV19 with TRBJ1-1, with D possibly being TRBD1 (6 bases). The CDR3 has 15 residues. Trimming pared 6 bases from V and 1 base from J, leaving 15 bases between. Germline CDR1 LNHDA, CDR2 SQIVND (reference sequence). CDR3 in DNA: TGTGCCAGTAGCCCAACGGGGGGGCGGAACACTGAAGCTTTCTTT. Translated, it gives CASSPTGGRNTEAFF.

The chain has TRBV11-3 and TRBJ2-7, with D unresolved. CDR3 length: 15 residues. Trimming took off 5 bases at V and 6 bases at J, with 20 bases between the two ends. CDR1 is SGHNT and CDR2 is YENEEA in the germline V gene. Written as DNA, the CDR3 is TGTGCCAGCAGCCCCCGCGGAAGCTTTTCTGGCGAGCAGTACGTC. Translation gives CASSPRGSFSGEQYV.

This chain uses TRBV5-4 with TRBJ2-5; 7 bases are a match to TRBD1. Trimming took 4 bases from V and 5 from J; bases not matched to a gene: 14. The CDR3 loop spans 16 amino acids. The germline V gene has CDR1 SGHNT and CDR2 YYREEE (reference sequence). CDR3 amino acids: CASSTRQGSTGETQYF. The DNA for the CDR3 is TGTGCCAGCAGCACTCGACAGGGTTCAACGGGGGAGACCCAGTACTTC.

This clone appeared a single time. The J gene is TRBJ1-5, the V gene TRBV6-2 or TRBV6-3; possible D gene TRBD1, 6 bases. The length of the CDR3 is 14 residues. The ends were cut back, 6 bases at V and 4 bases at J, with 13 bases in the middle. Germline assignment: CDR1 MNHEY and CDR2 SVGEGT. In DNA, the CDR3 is TGTGCCAGCAGCCGTGGACAGATTAATCAGCCCCAGCATTTT. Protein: CASSRGQINQPQHF.

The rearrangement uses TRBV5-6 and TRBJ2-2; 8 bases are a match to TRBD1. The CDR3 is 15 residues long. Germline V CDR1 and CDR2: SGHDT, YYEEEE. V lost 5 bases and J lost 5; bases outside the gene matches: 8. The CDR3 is CASRAGGTWTGELFF. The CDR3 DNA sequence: TGTGCCAGCAGGGCAGGGGGCACATGGACCGGGGAGCTGTTTTTT.

CDR3 in DNA: TGTGCCAGCAGTGTGGGATACAGGTTAAGCACTGAAGCTTTCTTT. Translated, it gives CASSVGYRLSTEAFF. J is TRBJ1-1 and V is TRBV2; D is possibly TRBD1 (5 bases). The length of the CDR3 is 15 residues. Trimming stripped 4 bases from V and 4 bases from J, with 16 bases between. Germline CDR1 reads SNHLY; CDR2 reads FYNNEI.

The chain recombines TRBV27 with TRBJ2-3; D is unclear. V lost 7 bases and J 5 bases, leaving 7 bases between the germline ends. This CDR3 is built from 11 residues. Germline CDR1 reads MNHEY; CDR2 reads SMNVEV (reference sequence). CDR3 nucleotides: TGTGCCAGCAAGTGGCTAGATACGCAGTATTTT. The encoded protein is CASKWLDTQYF.

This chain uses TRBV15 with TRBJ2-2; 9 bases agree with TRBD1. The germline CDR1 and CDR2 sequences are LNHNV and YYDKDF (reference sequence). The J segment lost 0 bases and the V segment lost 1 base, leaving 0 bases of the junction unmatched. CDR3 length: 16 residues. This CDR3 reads CATSRGQGANTGELFF. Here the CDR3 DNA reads TGTGCCACCAGCAGAGGACAGGGGGCGAACACCGGGGAGCTGTTTTTT.

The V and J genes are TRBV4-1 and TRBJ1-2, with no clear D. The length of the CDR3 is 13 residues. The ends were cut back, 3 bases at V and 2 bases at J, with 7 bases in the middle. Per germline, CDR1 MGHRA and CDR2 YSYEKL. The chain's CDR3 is CASSQSHNYGYTF. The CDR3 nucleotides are TGCGCCAGCAGCCAGAGCCACAACTATGGCTACACCTTC.

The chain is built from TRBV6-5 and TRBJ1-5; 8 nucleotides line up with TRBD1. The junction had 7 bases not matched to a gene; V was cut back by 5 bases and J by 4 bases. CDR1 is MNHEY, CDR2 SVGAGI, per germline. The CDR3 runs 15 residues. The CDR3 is CASSRTGRTNQPQHF. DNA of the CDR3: TGTGCCAGCAGTCGGACAGGGAGGACGAATCAGCCCCAGCATTTT.

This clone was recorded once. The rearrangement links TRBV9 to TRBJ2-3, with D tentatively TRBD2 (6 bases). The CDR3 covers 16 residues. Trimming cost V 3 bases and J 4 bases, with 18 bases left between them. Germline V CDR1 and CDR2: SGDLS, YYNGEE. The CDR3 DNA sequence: TGTGCCAGCAGCGATTCGGGACTTCCATACCCAGATACGCAGTATTTT. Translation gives CASSDSGLPYPDTQYF.

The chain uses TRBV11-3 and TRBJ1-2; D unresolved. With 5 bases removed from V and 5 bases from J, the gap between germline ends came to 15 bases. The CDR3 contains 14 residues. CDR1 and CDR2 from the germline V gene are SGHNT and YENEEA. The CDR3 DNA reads TGTGCCAGCAGCATACAAGGGAGTCGGTATGGCTACACCTTC. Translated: CASSIQGSRYGYTF.

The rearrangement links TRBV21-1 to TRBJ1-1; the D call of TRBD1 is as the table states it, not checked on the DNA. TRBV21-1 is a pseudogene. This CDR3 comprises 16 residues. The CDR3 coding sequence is TGTGCCAGTAACCATACAGGGTGGGGTGGAAGAACTGAAGCTTTCTTT. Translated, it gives CASNHTGWGGRTEAFF.

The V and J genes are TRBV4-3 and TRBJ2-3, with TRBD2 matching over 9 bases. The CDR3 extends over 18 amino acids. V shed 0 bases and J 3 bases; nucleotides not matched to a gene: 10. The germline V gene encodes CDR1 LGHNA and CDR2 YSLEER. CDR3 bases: TGCGCCAGCAGCCAAGATATTAGCGGGAGACTAGGGACAGATACGCAGTATTTT. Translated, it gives CASSQDISGRLGTDTQYF.

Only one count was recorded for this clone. CDR3 DNA sequence: TGTGCCACCAGTGATGCGATGATTGGACACGGGGGAGTGAACACTGAAGCTTTCTTT. Its translation: CATSDAMIGHGGVNTEAFF. The rearrangement links TRBV24-1 to TRBJ1-1; D perhaps matches TRBD1 (5 bases). V lost 3 bases and J lost 0, with 22 bases in between. Germline lookup yields CDR1 KGHDR and CDR2 SFDVKD. This CDR3 contains 19 residues.

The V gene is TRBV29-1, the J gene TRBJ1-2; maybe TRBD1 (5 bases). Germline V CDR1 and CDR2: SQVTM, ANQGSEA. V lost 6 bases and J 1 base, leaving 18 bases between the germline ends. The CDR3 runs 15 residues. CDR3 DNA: TGCAGCGTGGGGGGAGACCTCAGGGTTAACTATGGCTACACCTTC. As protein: CSVGGDLRVNYGYTF.

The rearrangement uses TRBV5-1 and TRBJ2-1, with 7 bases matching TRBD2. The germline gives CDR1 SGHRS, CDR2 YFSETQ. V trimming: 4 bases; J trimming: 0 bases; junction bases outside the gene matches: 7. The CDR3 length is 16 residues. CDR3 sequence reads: CASSVTTSASYNEQFF. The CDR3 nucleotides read TGCGCCAGCAGCGTCACAACTAGCGCCTCCTACAATGAGCAGTTCTTC.

Here the CDR3 reads CSVLREGQGPYNEQFF. CDR3 nucleotides: TGCAGCGTTCTTCGCGAGGGACAGGGACCCTACAATGAGCAGTTCTTC. V gene TRBV29-1 combines with J gene TRBJ2-1; 9 nucleotides line up with TRBD1. This CDR3 is 16 amino acids long. Trimming removed 5 bases from V and 2 bases from J; junction bases left unmatched: 10. In germline, CDR1 is SQVTM, CDR2 ANQGSEA.

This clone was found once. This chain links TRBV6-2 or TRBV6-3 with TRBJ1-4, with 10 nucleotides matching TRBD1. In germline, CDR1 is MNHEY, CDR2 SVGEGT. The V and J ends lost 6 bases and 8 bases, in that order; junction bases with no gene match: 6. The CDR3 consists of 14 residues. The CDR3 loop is CASSPGTGAEKLFF. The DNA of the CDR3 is TGTGCCAGCAGCCCCGGGACAGGGGCGGAAAAACTGTTTTTT.

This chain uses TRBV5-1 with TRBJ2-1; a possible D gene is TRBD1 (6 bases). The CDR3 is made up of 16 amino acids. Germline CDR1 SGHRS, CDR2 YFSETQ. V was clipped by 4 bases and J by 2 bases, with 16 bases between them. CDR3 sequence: CASSPTGLTPYNEQFF. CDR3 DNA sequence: TGCGCCAGCAGCCCTACAGGGCTTACTCCCTACAATGAGCAGTTCTTC.

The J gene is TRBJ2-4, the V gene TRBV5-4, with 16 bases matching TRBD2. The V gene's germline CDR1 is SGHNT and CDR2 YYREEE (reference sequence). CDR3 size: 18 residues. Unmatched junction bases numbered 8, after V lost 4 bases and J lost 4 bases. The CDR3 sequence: CASSTGTSGRAGKNIQYF. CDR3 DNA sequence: TGTGCCAGCAGCACCGGGACTAGCGGGAGGGCCGGAAAAAACATTCAGTACTTC.

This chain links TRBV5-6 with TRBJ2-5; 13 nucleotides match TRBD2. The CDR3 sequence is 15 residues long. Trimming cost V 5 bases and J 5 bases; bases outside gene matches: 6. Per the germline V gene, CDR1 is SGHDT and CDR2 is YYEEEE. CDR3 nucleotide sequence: TGTGCCAGCAGACTAGCGGGAGGGCCTCAGGAGACCCAGTACTTC. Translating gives CASRLAGGPQETQYF.

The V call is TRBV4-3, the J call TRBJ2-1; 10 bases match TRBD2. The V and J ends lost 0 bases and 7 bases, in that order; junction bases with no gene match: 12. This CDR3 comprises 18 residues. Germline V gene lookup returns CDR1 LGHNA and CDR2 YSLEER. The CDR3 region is CASSQDSLAGVGWNEQFF. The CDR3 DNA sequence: TGCGCCAGCAGCCAAGATTCCCTAGCGGGAGTTGGGTGGAATGAGCAGTTCTTC.

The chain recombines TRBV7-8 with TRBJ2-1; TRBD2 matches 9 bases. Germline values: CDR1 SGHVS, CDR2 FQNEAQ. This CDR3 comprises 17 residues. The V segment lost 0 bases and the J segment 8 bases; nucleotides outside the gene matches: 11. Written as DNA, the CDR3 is TGTGCCAGCAGCTTAGCGCGTACTAGCGGGTGGTTCGATGAGCAGTTCTTC. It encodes CASSLARTSGWFDEQFF.

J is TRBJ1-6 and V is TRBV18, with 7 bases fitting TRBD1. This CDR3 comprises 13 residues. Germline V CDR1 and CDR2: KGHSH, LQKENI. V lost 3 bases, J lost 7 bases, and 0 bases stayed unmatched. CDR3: CASSPTGNSPLHF. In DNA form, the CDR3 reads TGTGCCAGCTCACCGACAGGGAATTCACCCCTCCACTTT.

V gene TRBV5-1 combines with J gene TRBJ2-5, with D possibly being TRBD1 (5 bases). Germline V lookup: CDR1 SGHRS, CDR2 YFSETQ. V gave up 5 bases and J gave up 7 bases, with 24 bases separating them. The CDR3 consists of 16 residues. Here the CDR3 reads CASSPSLDRPVGTQYF. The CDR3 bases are TGCGCCAGCAGTCCTTCCCTCGACAGACCAGTCGGGACCCAGTACTTC.

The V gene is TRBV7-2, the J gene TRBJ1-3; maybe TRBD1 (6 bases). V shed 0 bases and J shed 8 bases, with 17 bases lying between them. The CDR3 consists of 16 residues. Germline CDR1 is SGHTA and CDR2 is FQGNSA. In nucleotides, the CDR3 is TGTGCCAGCAGCTTAGCGGGGGCTAGCTACTCAGACACCATATATTTT. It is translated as CASSLAGASYSDTIYF.